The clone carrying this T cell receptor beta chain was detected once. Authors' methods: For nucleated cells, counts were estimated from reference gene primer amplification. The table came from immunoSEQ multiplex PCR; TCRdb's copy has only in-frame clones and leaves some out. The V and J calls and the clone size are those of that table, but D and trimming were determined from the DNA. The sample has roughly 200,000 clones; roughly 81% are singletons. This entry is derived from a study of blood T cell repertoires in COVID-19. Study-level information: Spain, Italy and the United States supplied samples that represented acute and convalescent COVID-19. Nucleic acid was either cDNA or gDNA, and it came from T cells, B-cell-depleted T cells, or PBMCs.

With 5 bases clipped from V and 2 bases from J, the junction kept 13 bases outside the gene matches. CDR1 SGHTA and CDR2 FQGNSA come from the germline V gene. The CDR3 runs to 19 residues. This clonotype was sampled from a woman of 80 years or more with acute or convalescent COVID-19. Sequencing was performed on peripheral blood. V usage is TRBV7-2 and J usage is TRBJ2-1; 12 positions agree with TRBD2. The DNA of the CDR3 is TGTGCCAGCAGCCCCCACAGACTAGCGGGAGTAGGAACCTACAATGAGCAGTTCTTC. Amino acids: CASSPHRLAGVGTYNEQFF.